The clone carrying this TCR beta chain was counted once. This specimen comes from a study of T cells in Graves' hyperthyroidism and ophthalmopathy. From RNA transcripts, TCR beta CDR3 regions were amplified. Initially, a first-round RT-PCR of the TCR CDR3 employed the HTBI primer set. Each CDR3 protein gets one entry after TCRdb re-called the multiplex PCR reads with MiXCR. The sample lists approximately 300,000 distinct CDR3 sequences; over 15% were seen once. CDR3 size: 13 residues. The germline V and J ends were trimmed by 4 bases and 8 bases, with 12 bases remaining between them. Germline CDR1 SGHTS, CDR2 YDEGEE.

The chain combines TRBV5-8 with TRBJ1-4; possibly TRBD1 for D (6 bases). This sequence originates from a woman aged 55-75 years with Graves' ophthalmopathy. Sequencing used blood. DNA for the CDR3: TGTGCCAGCAGCCGACAGGCGGGGGAAAAACTGTTTTTT. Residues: CASSRQAGEKLFF.